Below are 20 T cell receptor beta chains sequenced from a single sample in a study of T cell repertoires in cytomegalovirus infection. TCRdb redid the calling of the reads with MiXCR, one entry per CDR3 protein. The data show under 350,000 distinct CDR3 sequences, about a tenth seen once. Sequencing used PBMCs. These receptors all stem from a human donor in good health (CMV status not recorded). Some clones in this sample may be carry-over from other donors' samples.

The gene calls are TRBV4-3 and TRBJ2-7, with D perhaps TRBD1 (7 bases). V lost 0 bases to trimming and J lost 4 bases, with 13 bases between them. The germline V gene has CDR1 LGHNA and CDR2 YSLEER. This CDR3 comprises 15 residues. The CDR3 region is CASSQEGQGGYEQYV. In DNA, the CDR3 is TGCGCCAGCAGCCAAGAGGGGCAGGGGGGTTACGAGCAGTACGTC.

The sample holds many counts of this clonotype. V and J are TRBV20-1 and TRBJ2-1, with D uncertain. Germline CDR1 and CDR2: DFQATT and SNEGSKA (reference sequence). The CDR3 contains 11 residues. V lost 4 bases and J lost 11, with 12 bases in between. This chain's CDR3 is CSAIYLPQQFF. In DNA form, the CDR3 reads TGCAGTGCTATCTACTTACCCCAGCAGTTCTTC.

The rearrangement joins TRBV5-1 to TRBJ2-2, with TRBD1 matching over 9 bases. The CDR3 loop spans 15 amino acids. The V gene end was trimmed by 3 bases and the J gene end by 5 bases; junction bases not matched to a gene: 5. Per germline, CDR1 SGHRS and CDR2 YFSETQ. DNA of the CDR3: TGCGCCAGCAGCTCACAGGGGGCCGATACCGGGGAGCTGTTTTTT. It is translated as CASSSQGADTGELFF.

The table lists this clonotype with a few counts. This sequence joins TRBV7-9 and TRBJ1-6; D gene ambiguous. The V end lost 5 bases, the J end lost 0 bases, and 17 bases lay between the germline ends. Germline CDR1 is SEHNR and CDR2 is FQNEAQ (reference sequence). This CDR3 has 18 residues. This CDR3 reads CASSPDRWGSSYNSPLHF. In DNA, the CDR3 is TGTGCCAGCAGCCCGGACCGGTGGGGTAGCTCCTATAATTCACCCCTCCACTTT.

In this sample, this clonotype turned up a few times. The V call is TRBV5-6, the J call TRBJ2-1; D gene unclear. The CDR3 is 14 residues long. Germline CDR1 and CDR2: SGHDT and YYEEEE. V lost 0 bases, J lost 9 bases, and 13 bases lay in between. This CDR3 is CASSLEPLVSEQFF. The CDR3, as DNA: TGTGCCAGCAGCTTGGAACCCCTTGTGAGTGAGCAGTTCTTC.

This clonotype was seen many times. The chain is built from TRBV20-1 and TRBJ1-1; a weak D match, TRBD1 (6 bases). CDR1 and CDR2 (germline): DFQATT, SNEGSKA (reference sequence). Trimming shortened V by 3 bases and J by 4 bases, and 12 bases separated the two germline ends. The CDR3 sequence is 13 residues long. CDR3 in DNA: TGCAGTGCTAGGAAGGGGGTGGGCACTGAAGCTTTCTTT. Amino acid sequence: CSARKGVGTEAFF.

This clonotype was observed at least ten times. As DNA, the CDR3 is TGCAGTGCTACTGGGCCCAGCTCCTACGAGCAGTACGTC. Encoded protein: CSATGPSSYEQYV. The V and J genes are TRBV20-1 and TRBJ2-7; unclear D gene. The length of the CDR3 is 13 residues. CDR1 is DFQATT and CDR2 is SNEGSKA in the germline V gene (reference sequence). The ends were cut back, 4 bases at V and 0 bases at J, with 10 bases in the middle.

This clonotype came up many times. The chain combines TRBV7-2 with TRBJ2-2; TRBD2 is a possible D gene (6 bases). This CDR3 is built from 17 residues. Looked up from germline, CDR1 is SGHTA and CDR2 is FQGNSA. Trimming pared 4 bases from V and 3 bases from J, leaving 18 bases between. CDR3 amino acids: CASSSFRLTRDTGELFF. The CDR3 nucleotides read TGTGCCAGCAGCTCATTCCGTTTGACTAGAGACACCGGGGAGCTGTTTTTT.

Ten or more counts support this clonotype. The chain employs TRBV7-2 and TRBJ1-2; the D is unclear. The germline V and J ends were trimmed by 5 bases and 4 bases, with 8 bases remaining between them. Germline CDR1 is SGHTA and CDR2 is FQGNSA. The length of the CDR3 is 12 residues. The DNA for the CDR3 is TGTGCCAGCAGCCCGACATCCTATGGCTACACCTTC. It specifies CASSPTSYGYTF.

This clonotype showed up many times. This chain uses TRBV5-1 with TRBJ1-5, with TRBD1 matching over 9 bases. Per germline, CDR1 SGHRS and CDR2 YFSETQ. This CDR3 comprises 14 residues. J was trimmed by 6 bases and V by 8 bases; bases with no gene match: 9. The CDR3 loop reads CARGWTGVVQPQHF. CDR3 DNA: TGCGCCAGGGGGTGGACAGGGGTGGTTCAGCCCCAGCATTTT.

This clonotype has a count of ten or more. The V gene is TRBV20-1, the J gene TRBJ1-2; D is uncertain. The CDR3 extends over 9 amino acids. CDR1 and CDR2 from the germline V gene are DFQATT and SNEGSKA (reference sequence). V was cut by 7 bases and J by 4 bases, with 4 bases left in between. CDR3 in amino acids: CSGIYGYTF. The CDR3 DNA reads TGCAGTGGGATCTATGGCTACACCTTC.

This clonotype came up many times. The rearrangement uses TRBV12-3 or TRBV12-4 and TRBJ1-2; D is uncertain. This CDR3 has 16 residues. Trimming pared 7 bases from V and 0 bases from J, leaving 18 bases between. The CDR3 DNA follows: TGTGCCAGCACCTCCTCCCCGGACGGGGCTAACTATGGCTACACCTTC. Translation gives CASTSSPDGANYGYTF.

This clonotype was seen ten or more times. In DNA, the CDR3 is TGTGCCAGCAGCTCCCGCGGGTGGGCGGGAGGAAATACGCAGTATTTT. Translated: CASSSRGWAGGNTQYF. The rearrangement uses TRBV7-2 and TRBJ2-3; TRBD2 agrees at 8 bases. The ends lost 4 bases at V and 7 bases at J; junction bases unmatched: 13. CDR3 length: 16 residues. Looked up from germline, CDR1 is SGHTA and CDR2 is FQGNSA.

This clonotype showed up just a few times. CDR3 sequence: CASSPRFSGSPLHF. The CDR3 nucleotides read TGTGCCAGCAGCCCGAGATTCTCCGGTTCACCCCTCCACTTT. This chain links TRBV14 with TRBJ1-6; D gene uncertain. V was cut by 4 bases and J by 9 bases, with 13 bases left in between. Germline CDR1 is SGHDN and CDR2 is FVKESK. This CDR3 is 14 amino acids long.

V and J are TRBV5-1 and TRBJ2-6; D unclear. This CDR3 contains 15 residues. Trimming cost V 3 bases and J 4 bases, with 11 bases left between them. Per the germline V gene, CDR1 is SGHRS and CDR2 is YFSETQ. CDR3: CASSSNLAGANVLTF. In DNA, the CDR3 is TGCGCCAGCAGCTCGAACCTGGCGGGGGCCAACGTCCTGACTTTC.

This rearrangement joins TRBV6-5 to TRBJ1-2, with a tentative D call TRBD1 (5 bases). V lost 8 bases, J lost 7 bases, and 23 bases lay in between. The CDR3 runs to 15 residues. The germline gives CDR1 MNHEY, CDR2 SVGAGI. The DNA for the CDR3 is TGTGCCAGCTCGAATCCGGGGGGTCCCTTCGGTGGCTACACCTTC. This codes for CASSNPGGPFGGYTF.

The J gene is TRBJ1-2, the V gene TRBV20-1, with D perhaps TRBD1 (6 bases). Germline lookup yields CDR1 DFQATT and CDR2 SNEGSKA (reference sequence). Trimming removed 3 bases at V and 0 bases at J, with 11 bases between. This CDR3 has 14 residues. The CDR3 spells CSARVRDTNYGYTF. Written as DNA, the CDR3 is TGCAGTGCTAGGGTGCGGGACACTAACTATGGCTACACCTTC.

DNA for the CDR3: TGTGCCAGCAGCCAAGTTTGGACAGGGATCGCCGGGGAGCTGTTTTTT. This encodes CASSQVWTGIAGELFF. The V gene is TRBV14, the J gene TRBJ2-2; 8 nucleotides align to TRBD1. The germline CDR1 and CDR2 sequences are SGHDN and FVKESK. The V and J ends lost 1 base and 6 bases, in that order; junction bases with no gene match: 7. The CDR3 is 16 residues long.

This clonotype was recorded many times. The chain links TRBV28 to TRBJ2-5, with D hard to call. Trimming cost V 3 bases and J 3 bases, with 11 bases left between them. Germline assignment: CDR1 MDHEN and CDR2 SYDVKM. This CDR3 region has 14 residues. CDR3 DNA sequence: TGTGCCAGCAGTTTTCCTCCAGGAGAAGAGACCCAGTACTTC. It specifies CASSFPPGEETQYF.

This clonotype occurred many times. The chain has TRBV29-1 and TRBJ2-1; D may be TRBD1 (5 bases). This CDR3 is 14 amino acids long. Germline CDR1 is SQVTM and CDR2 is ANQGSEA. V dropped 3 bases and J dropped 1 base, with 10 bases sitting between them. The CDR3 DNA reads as TGCAGCGTTGAGAGACAGAAGTCCTACAATGAGCAGTTCTTC. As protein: CSVERQKSYNEQFF.